The 26 T cell receptor beta chains below come from one sample, sequenced in a study of regulatory T cells in long-lasting Graves disease. TCR beta libraries were built with iRepertoire HTBI primers and Arm-PCR of CDR3 regions. One entry per CDR3 protein results from TCRdb running MiXCR on the multiplex PCR reads. The sample has roughly 450,000 distinct CDR3 sequences; around a quarter are singletons. The time point: persistent/refractory GD, antithyroid drugs over 5 years with positive TRAb. The authors made the TCR library using RNA they extracted from PBMCs. The source material was peripheral blood mononuclear cells (PBMCs), sampled when the disease was refractory, from a patient treated with antithyroid drugs. The receptor source for this set is a female donor with Graves disease.

This clonotype was found many times. The chain combines TRBV12-3 or TRBV12-4 with TRBJ2-5, with D perhaps TRBD1 (6 bases). The V and J ends lost 7 bases and 4 bases respectively, with 16 bases between them. The CDR3 totals 14 residues. The CDR3 DNA reads TGTGCCAGCAAAGTGACAGGCGGTAGAGAGACCCAGTACTTC. The encoded protein is CASKVTGGRETQYF.

In this sample, this clonotype turned up once. This chain links TRBV4-2 with TRBJ1-3; D gene unclear. Trimming left V 0 bases short and J 0 bases short, with 9 bases between. Per germline, CDR1 LGHNA and CDR2 YNFKEQ. The CDR3 totals 16 residues. CDR3 DNA sequence: TGTGCCAGCAGCCAAGAGGGCACGAGCTCTGGAAACACCATATATTTT. Translating gives CASSQEGTSSGNTIYF.

This chain joins TRBV14 and TRBJ2-7, with D hard to call. Trimming removed 0 bases at V and 10 bases at J, with 16 bases between. Germline V gives CDR1 SGHDN, CDR2 FVKESK. CDR3 length: 14 amino acids. CDR3 sequence reads: CASSQDGRTLGQYF. The DNA for the CDR3 is TGTGCCAGCAGCCAAGATGGTCGTACCCTCGGACAGTACTTC.

The V call is TRBV7-9, the J call TRBJ1-4; 7 nucleotides line up with TRBD1. CDR3 length: 14 amino acids. Trimming cost V 4 bases and J 8 bases; bases outside gene matches: 7. The V gene's germline CDR1 is SEHNR and CDR2 FQNEAQ (reference sequence). The CDR3 DNA sequence: TGTGCCAGCAGCTCCACAGGGGATTCCGAAAAACTGTTTTTT. It translates to CASSSTGDSEKLFF.

This clonotype was counted between two and nine times. V is TRBV27 and J is TRBJ2-7; no definite D call. V was shortened by 2 bases and J by 1 base, with 9 bases between the two germline ends. The CDR3 has 14 residues. Per the germline V gene, CDR1 is MNHEY and CDR2 is SMNVEV (reference sequence). This CDR3 is CASSLDYKSYEQYF. The CDR3 nucleotides are TGTGCCAGCAGTTTAGATTACAAATCCTACGAGCAGTACTTC.

The chain couples TRBV2 to TRBJ2-3; D gene unclear. This CDR3 region has 14 residues. Germline CDR1 SNHLY, CDR2 FYNNEI. The V and J ends lost 4 bases and 5 bases respectively, with 13 bases between them. Here the CDR3 DNA reads TGTGCCAGCAGTGGGGTCAGAGGAGAAGATACGCAGTATTTT. Protein sequence: CASSGVRGEDTQYF.

This clonotype was recorded at least ten times. CDR3 sequence reads: CASSPGSYNSPLHF. The CDR3 DNA sequence: TGTGCCAGCAGTCCGGGTTCCTATAATTCACCCCTCCACTTT. This sequence joins TRBV2 and TRBJ1-6; D gene uncertain. The V end was cut by 5 bases, the J end by 1 base, with 6 bases between. CDR3 length equals 14 residues. The germline V gene encodes CDR1 SNHLY and CDR2 FYNNEI.

In its sample, this clonotype was seen many times. The chain uses TRBV12-3 or TRBV12-4 and TRBJ2-2; unclear D gene. This CDR3 has 11 amino acids. V lost 4 bases and J 7 bases, leaving 4 bases between the germline ends. CDR3 in DNA: TGTGCCAGCAGTTCTTACGGGGAGCTGTTTTTT. This sequence encodes CASSSYGELFF.

In its sample, this clonotype was seen many times. The gene calls are TRBV27 and TRBJ1-1; D remains ambiguous. CDR1 and CDR2 (germline): MNHEY, SMNVEV (reference sequence). V was pared by 5 bases and J by 1 base, with 8 bases between. The CDR3 covers 13 residues. The DNA for the CDR3 is TGTGCCAGCAGTGCCCAGCCGAACACTGAAGCTTTCTTT. Protein: CASSAQPNTEAFF.

This clonotype was detected a few times. The chain has TRBV28 and TRBJ1-2, with 12 bases lining up with TRBD1. CDR1 is MDHEN and CDR2 is SYDVKM in the germline V gene. V dropped 6 bases and J dropped 2; count of bases not matched to a gene: 4. The CDR3 is made up of 15 amino acids. The CDR3 DNA reads TGTGCCAGCAGACCCGGGACAGGGGGCAACTATGGCTACACCTTC. Translation: CASRPGTGGNYGYTF.

Many counts were recorded for this clonotype. The chain combines TRBV10-3 with TRBJ1-1; TRBD1 agrees at 10 bases. Germline CDR1 is ENHRY and CDR2 is SYGVKD. Trimming took 5 bases from V and 2 from J; bases not matched to a gene: 5. This CDR3 has 15 amino acids. CDR3 sequence reads: CAISPWDRGNTEAFF. The DNA for the CDR3 is TGTGCCATCAGTCCTTGGGACAGGGGCAACACTGAAGCTTTCTTT.

The table lists this clonotype with a few counts. The CDR3 nucleotides are TGTGCCAGCAGCTACGGGGGTAAAGGAGGGACCCAGTACTTC. Translating gives CASSYGGKGGTQYF. The J gene is TRBJ2-5, the V gene TRBV7-2; weak D call: TRBD2 (6 bases). The CDR3 has 14 residues. V lost 4 bases, J lost 7 bases, and 16 bases lay in between. CDR1 is SGHTA, CDR2 FQGNSA, per germline.

Details on this clonotype: An end of the junction differs from the germline gene, which may be a read error. The gene calls are TRBV7-7 and TRBJ2-2, with D possibly TRBD2 on 5 matching bases. CDR1 and CDR2 (germline): SSHAT, FNYEAQ (reference sequence). The CDR3 consists of 14 residues. The CDR3 coding sequence is TGTGCTAGCAGCTTAAAGGAGCGGACCGGGGAGCTGTTTTTT. It specifies CASSLKERTGELFF.

This rearrangement joins TRBV24-1 to TRBJ1-1, with D perhaps matching TRBD1 (5 bases). CDR1 KGHDR and CDR2 SFDVKD come from the germline V gene. V was cut by 1 base and J by 3 bases, with 14 bases left in between. The CDR3 runs 16 residues. CDR3 region: CATSDFHQGLDTEAFF. DNA for the CDR3: TGTGCCACCAGTGATTTTCATCAGGGCCTCGACACTGAAGCTTTCTTT.

The V gene is TRBV7-9, the J gene TRBJ2-3, with D unresolved. V dropped 3 bases and J dropped 1 base, with 14 bases sitting between them. The CDR3 sequence is 16 residues long. Germline lookup yields CDR1 SEHNR and CDR2 FQNEAQ (reference sequence). The CDR3 is CASSFNPRLRTDTQYF. CDR3 coding DNA: TGTGCCAGCAGCTTCAACCCCCGACTCCGCACAGATACGCAGTATTTT.

This clonotype was observed a handful of times. The V and J genes are TRBV2 and TRBJ1-1, with TRBD1 as a possible D gene (5 bases). The germline V gene has CDR1 SNHLY and CDR2 FYNNEI. Deletions cut 4 bases from V and 1 base from J, with 10 bases between. This CDR3 is built from 14 residues. CDR3 residues: CASSVQGPNTEAFF. CDR3 in DNA: TGTGCCAGCAGTGTGCAGGGACCGAACACTGAAGCTTTCTTT.

The chain employs TRBV10-3 and TRBJ2-5; 9 nucleotides align to TRBD1. The CDR3 is 16 residues long. CDR1 and CDR2 (germline): ENHRY, SYGVKD. Trimming took 3 bases from V and 5 from J; bases not matched to a gene: 10. Here the CDR3 DNA reads TGTGCCATCAGTGATCCGCCGGGACAGGGCCATGAGACCCAGTACTTC. It codes for CAISDPPGQGHETQYF.

This clonotype has more than one count but fewer than ten. The rearrangement links TRBV30 to TRBJ1-3; D is uncertain. The CDR3 sequence is 11 residues long. Germline V CDR1 and CDR2: GTSNPN, SVGIG (reference sequence). V shed 3 bases and J shed 3 bases, with 3 bases lying between them. The CDR3 DNA follows: TGTGCCTGGAGACTTGGAAACACCATATATTTT. Its protein product is CAWRLGNTIYF.

This clonotype was found many times. The chain carries TRBV18 and TRBJ2-2; D might be TRBD2 (5 bases). This CDR3 contains 15 residues. Germline V gene lookup returns CDR1 KGHSH and CDR2 LQKENI. With 6 bases removed from V and 4 bases from J, the gap between germline ends came to 15 bases. The CDR3 DNA follows: TGTGCCAGCTCCGAACGGTCGGGGAGCACCGGGGAGCTGTTTTTT. It encodes CASSERSGSTGELFF.

This clonotype has a handful of counts. The CDR3 nucleotides read TGTGCCTTACCCCGGGGCCAAGAAGCTTTCTTT. It yields the protein CALPRGQEAFF. The chain is built from TRBV30 and TRBJ1-1; perhaps TRBD1 as D (5 bases). CDR1 is GTSNPN and CDR2 is SVGIG in the germline V gene (reference sequence). Trimming cost V 7 bases and J 8 bases, with 14 bases left between them. The CDR3 extends over 11 amino acids.

This clonotype was observed a handful of times. This chain links TRBV6-1 with TRBJ1-2, with D possibly TRBD1 on 6 matching bases. The germline CDR1 and CDR2 sequences are MNHNS and SASEGT. This CDR3 has 12 amino acids. Trimming removed 5 bases at V and 6 bases at J, with 10 bases between. CDR3 bases: TGTGCCAGCAGTCGGGAGGGGGATGGCTACACCTTC. Protein sequence: CASSREGDGYTF.

This clonotype was observed at least ten times. The chain uses TRBV5-1 and TRBJ1-5; perhaps TRBD1 as D (5 bases). The CDR3 totals 15 residues. The germline V gene has CDR1 SGHRS and CDR2 YFSETQ. Trimming took off 0 bases at V and 8 bases at J, with 15 bases between the two ends. DNA for the CDR3: TGCGCCAGCAGCTTGGAAGGCTCTGGGGCTGAGCCCCAGCATTTT. Translated: CASSLEGSGAEPQHF.

This clonotype was detected a few times. V gene TRBV6-2 or TRBV6-3 combines with J gene TRBJ1-3, with no clear D. CDR1 MNHEY and CDR2 SVGEGT come from the germline V gene. This CDR3 region has 15 residues. With 0 bases removed from V and 0 bases from J, the gap between germline ends came to 6 bases. CDR3 sequence: CASSYSGGSGNTIYF. CDR3 coding DNA: TGTGCCAGCAGTTACTCGGGCGGCTCTGGAAACACCATATATTTT.

The V call is TRBV24-1, the J call TRBJ2-2; 8 nucleotides line up with TRBD2. The CDR3 length is 16 residues. V lost 1 base, J lost 4 bases, and 4 bases stayed unmatched. CDR1 KGHDR and CDR2 SFDVKD come from the germline V gene. Here the CDR3 reads CATSDFAGGSTGELFF. CDR3 nucleotide sequence: TGTGCCACCAGTGATTTCGCGGGAGGATCCACCGGGGAGCTGTTTTTT.

The sample holds a few counts of this clonotype. The V call is TRBV28, the J call TRBJ1-6; unclear D gene. Germline V gives CDR1 MDHEN, CDR2 SYDVKM. V was shortened by 3 bases and J by 4 bases, with 19 bases between the two germline ends. CDR3 length equals 18 residues. The CDR3 reads CASSFRFVSGDYNSPLHF. CDR3 coding DNA: TGTGCCAGCAGTTTCCGGTTTGTGTCCGGTGATTATAATTCACCCCTCCACTTT. Filled out from reference TRBV28 and TRBJ1-6, the complete variable domain reads DVKVTQSSRYLVKRTGEKVFLECVQDMDHENMFWYRQDPGLGLRLIYFSYDVKMKEKGDIPEGYSVSREKKERFSLILESASTNQTSMYLCASSFRFVSGDYNSPLHFGNGTRLTVT.

As DNA, the CDR3 is TGTGCCAGCAGACTAGCGGGAGGGCCTATCGCCAAAAACATTCAGTACTTC. This translates into CASRLAGGPIAKNIQYF. The chain couples TRBV28 to TRBJ2-4, with TRBD2 matching over 13 bases. The germline V gene encodes CDR1 MDHEN and CDR2 SYDVKM. J gave up 1 base and V 6 bases, and 6 bases lay outside the gene matches. The CDR3 sequence is 17 residues long.